This TCR beta chain was recovered during a study of cytomegalovirus exposure and HLA in healthy donors. Regarding the study as a whole: After further analysis at a later stage, roughly 16,000 TCR beta sequences were associated with HLA alleles at 0.05 false discovery rate. Later on, a genetic analysis was performed. It linked a missense variant in DCLRE1C with V- and J-gene trimming of TCR beta.

Looked up from germline, CDR1 is MDHEN and CDR2 is SYDVKM. After removal of 6 bases from V and 7 bases from J, the junction contained 10 bases not matched to a gene. CDR3 length: 15 amino acids. Amplification used 60 Vbeta primers and 13 Jbeta primers. Only in-frame clones appear in the TCRdb table, and some are missing; sequencing was by immunoSEQ multiplex PCR. The sample holds 150,000 to 200,000 clones, over 60% seen once. Points on this clone: Its antigen remains unidentified.

Specimen: PBMCs. The receptor was derived from a male donor in good health and CMV-seronegative. J is TRBJ1-5 and V is TRBV28; 9 positions match TRBD1. The CDR3 protein is CASSPEGQGRQPQHF. The CDR3 DNA follows: TGTGCCAGCAGCCCAGAGGGACAGGGTCGCCAGCCCCAGCATTTT.